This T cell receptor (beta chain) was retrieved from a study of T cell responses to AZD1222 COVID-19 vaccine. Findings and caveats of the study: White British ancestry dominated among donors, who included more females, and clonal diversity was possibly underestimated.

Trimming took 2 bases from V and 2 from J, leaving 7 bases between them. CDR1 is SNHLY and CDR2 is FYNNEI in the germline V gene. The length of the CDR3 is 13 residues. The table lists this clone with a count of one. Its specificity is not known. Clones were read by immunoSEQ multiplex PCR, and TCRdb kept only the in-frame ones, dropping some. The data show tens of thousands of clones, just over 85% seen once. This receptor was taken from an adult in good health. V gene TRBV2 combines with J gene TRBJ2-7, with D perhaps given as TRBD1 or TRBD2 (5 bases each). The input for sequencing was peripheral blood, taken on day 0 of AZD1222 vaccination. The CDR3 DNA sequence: TGTGCCAGCAGTGAACGGGGCCCCTACGAGCAGTACTTC. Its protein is CASSERGPYEQYF.